This T cell receptor beta chain was profiled in a study of graft-versus-host responses after intestinal transplantation. Whole-study context: Transplants were multivisceral, liver-intestinal, or isolated intestinal.

TCRdb's copy holds only in-frame clones and misses some; the assay was immunoSEQ multiplex PCR. The repertoire has some 100,000 clones, around 90% of them found once; the top ten carry about 6.3%. Concerning this clone itself: What it recognizes is unknown.

Germline values: CDR1 SGHVS, CDR2 FNYEAQ. The CDR3 is 14 amino acids. With V trimmed by 5 bases and J by 4 bases, 6 bases remained unmatched. Study-level results: Elevated graft-versus-host to host-versus-graft clonal ratios in allografts were recorded for patients with graft-donor T cell macrochimerism. GvH clones appeared in recipient marrow, some first in ileum or blood.

The source of this sequence is a human donor who received an intestinal transplant. Sequenced here: unstimulated CD8+ T cells sorted from spleen or lymph node cells, sampled before intestinal transplant. The rearrangement uses TRBV7-6 and TRBJ1-1; 8 nucleotides match TRBD1. The chain's CDR3 is CASSNGQGSTEAFF. CDR3 in DNA: TGTGCCAGCAGCAACGGACAGGGATCCACTGAAGCTTTCTTT. The entire variable domain, with the rest obtained from reference TRBV7-6 and TRBJ1-1, is as follows: GAGVSQSPRYKVTKRGQDVALRCDPISGHVSLYWYRQALGQGPEFLTYFNYEAQQDKSGLPNDRFSAERPEGSISTLTIQRTEQRDSAMYRCASSNGQGSTEAFFGQGTRLTVV.